This T cell receptor (beta chain) comes out of a study of cytomegalovirus exposure and HLA in healthy donors. Researchers ran the PCR with 60 Vbeta and 13 Jbeta primers. In the original processing: An analysis that came later counted 60 million to 80 million unique TCR beta chains, approximately 10 million shared. Repertoires were generated with immunoSEQ multiplex PCR, while TCRdb's copy carries only in-frame clones and drops some. Clonal size and the V and J genes are those of that table, whereas D and trimming came from the DNA. The sample yields tens of thousands of clones, about 78% seen once. On this clone itself: The antigen remains undetermined.

Study results and caveats: TCR sequences were mostly rare, though some public TCRs occurred in many donors. Three chains linked to CMV were shown in vitro to be specific for CMV antigens.

The receptor comes from a male donor in good health and CMV-seropositive. Source material: PBMCs.

DNA of the CDR3: TGTGCCACACTCGGGGTTAACACCGGGGAGCTGTTTTTT. It specifies CATLGVNTGELFF. The genes are TRBV6-5 and TRBJ2-2, with TRBD2 as a possible D gene (5 bases). Germline lookup yields CDR1 MNHEY and CDR2 SVGAGI. The CDR3 contains 13 residues. Trimming removed 10 bases from V and 2 bases from J, with 11 bases in between.